Shown below are 15 T cell receptor beta chains from a single sample sequenced in a study of blood T cell repertoires in COVID-19. Profiling relied on immunoSEQ multiplex PCR, and the TCRdb table lists in-frame clones only, not all of them. The profile shows around 250,000 clones, around 89% of them singletons. Sequenced input: peripheral blood. These receptors came from a woman aged 55-75 years with COVID-19, enrolled during active disease.

The chain joins TRBV10-3 to TRBJ1-5; 9 bases agree with TRBD1. CDR1 is ENHRY and CDR2 is SYGVKD in the germline V gene. The CDR3 has 16 residues. Trimming at V came to 3 bases and at J to 5 bases, leaving 8 bases not matched to a gene. The CDR3 protein is CAISDWDRVPYQPQHF. The CDR3 bases are TGTGCCATCAGTGACTGGGACAGGGTCCCATATCAGCCCCAGCATTTT.

V usage is TRBV6-5 and J usage is TRBJ2-2; D is unresolved. This CDR3 has 13 residues. Germline CDR1 reads MNHEY; CDR2 reads SVGAGI. V lost 5 bases to trimming and J lost 4 bases, with 8 bases between them. This CDR3 is CASSRGVTGELFF. CDR3 nucleotide sequence: TGTGCCAGCAGTCGAGGTGTCACCGGGGAGCTGTTTTTT.

The chain is built from TRBV6-5 and TRBJ1-3; maybe TRBD1 (6 bases). Germline V lookup: CDR1 MNHEY, CDR2 SVGAGI. The ends were cut back, 6 bases at V and 0 bases at J, with 9 bases in the middle. The CDR3 consists of 14 residues. The CDR3 is CASSQGHSGNTIYF. CDR3 coding DNA: TGTGCCAGCAGCCAGGGACACTCTGGAAACACCATATATTTT.

The V gene is TRBV12-5, the J gene TRBJ1-2, with a tentative D call TRBD1 (6 bases). Trimming left V 2 bases short and J 5 bases short, with 21 bases between. Looked up from germline, CDR1 is LGHNT and CDR2 is FRNRAP. The CDR3 spans 17 residues. For the CDR3, the DNA is TGTGCTAGTGGTTTGAGATCTAGTGGGGGCCTCGGGTATGGCTACACCTTC. The encoded protein is CASGLRSSGGLGYGYTF.

DNA of the CDR3: TGTGCCAGCAGCCCAAGGGACAGGGGGAGCTCCATATATTTT. It codes for CASSPRDRGSSIYF. J is TRBJ1-3 and V is TRBV7-8; TRBD1 agrees at 11 bases. From germline, CDR1 is SGHVS and CDR2 FQNEAQ. The CDR3 runs to 14 residues. The trim removed 5 bases at V and 11 bases at J, leaving 8 bases unmatched.

This rearrangement joins TRBV7-3 to TRBJ1-1; 10 bases line up with TRBD1. This CDR3 comprises 14 residues. J gave up 3 bases and V 6 bases, and 4 bases lay outside the gene matches. Per germline, CDR1 SGHTA and CDR2 FQGTGA. In nucleotides, the CDR3 is TGTGCCAGCAGACCCGGGACAGGGGACACTGAAGCTTTCTTT. Protein sequence: CASRPGTGDTEAFF.

The rearrangement joins TRBV12-3 or TRBV12-4 to TRBJ2-7, with 9 positions matching TRBD1. V shed 9 bases and J 5 bases; nucleotides not matched to a gene: 8. CDR3 length: 13 amino acids. CDR3 residues: CASANRGLNEQYF. CDR3 nucleotide sequence: TGTGCCAGTGCCAACAGGGGGCTGAACGAGCAGTACTTC.

Here the CDR3 reads CASSYSGGGNEKLFF. CDR3 coding DNA: TGTGCCAGCAGTTACAGTGGGGGGGGAAATGAAAAACTGTTTTTT. The chain employs TRBV6-6 and TRBJ1-4; tentatively, D is TRBD1 (5 bases). The V gene's germline CDR1 is MNHNY and CDR2 SVGAGI (reference sequence). CDR3 length equals 15 residues. V lost 2 bases, J lost 5 bases, and 12 bases lay in between.

The rearrangement joins TRBV19 to TRBJ1-5, with D possibly being TRBD1 (5 bases). Germline CDR1 reads LNHDA; CDR2 reads SQIVND (reference sequence). Trimming took 3 bases from V and 4 from J, leaving 16 bases between them. The CDR3 sequence is 16 residues long. For the CDR3, the DNA is TGTGCCAGTAGTATCTCTTTAGGACACCCGAATCAGCCCCAGCATTTT. Translation: CASSISLGHPNQPQHF.

Here the CDR3 reads CASSFGVTSTDTQYF. For the CDR3, the DNA is TGCGCCAGCAGCTTCGGTGTCACTAGCACAGATACGCAGTATTTT. The gene calls are TRBV5-1 and TRBJ2-3; D uncertain. Trimming left V 2 bases short and J 0 bases short, with 10 bases between. CDR3 length: 15 residues. The germline V gene encodes CDR1 SGHRS and CDR2 YFSETQ.

The rearrangement joins TRBV5-1 to TRBJ1-1; D ambiguous. CDR1 is SGHRS and CDR2 is YFSETQ in the germline V gene. Trimming stripped 0 bases from V and 6 bases from J, with 9 bases between. CDR3 length: 13 amino acids. This CDR3 reads CASSLAGAPEAFF. As DNA, the CDR3 is TGCGCCAGCAGCTTGGCCGGTGCGCCTGAAGCTTTCTTT. The variable domain in full, with the rest retrieved from reference TRBV5-1 and TRBJ1-1, is KAGVTQTPRYLIKTRGQQVTLSCSPISGHRSVSWYQQTPGQGLQFLFEYFSETQRNKGNFPGRFSGRQFSNSRSEMNVSTLELGDSALYLCASSLAGAPEAFFGQGTRLTVV.

This clone was detected ten times or more. This sequence joins TRBV15 and TRBJ2-3; possible D gene TRBD1, 6 bases. Trimming cost V 5 bases and J 0 bases, with 12 bases left between them. This CDR3 contains 15 residues. Germline values: CDR1 LNHNV, CDR2 YYDKDF (reference sequence). Here the CDR3 DNA reads TGTGCCACCAGCGTAGGACAGACCAGCACAGATACGCAGTATTTT. This translates into CATSVGQTSTDTQYF.

J is TRBJ1-5 and V is TRBV3-1 (or the pseudogene TRBV3-2); D uncertain. This CDR3 is built from 15 residues. Germline lookup yields CDR1 LGHDT and CDR2 YNNKEL (reference sequence). Trimming cost V 1 base and J 6 bases, with 13 bases left between them. The CDR3 is CASSQGTSEGQPQHF. For the CDR3, the DNA is TGTGCCAGCAGCCAAGGGACTAGTGAAGGTCAGCCCCAGCATTTT.

CDR3 sequence reads: CASSLTRAQPQHF. CDR3 nucleotides: TGTGCCAGCAGCTTGACGCGGGCTCAGCCCCAGCATTTT. V is TRBV5-8 and J is TRBJ1-5; D is uncertain. The CDR3 is made up of 13 amino acids. V was shortened by 1 base and J by 6 bases, with 8 bases between the two germline ends. Germline assignment: CDR1 SGHTS and CDR2 YDEGEE.

This clone appeared once. The chain has TRBV7-9 and TRBJ1-2; possible D gene TRBD1, 6 bases. V lost 5 bases and J 3 bases, leaving 13 bases between the germline ends. The CDR3 spans 14 residues. Germline loops: CDR1 SEHNR, CDR2 FQNEAQ (reference sequence). The CDR3, as DNA: TGTGCCAGCAGCCCACAGGGTGGGCACTATGGCTACACCTTC. This sequence encodes CASSPQGGHYGYTF.